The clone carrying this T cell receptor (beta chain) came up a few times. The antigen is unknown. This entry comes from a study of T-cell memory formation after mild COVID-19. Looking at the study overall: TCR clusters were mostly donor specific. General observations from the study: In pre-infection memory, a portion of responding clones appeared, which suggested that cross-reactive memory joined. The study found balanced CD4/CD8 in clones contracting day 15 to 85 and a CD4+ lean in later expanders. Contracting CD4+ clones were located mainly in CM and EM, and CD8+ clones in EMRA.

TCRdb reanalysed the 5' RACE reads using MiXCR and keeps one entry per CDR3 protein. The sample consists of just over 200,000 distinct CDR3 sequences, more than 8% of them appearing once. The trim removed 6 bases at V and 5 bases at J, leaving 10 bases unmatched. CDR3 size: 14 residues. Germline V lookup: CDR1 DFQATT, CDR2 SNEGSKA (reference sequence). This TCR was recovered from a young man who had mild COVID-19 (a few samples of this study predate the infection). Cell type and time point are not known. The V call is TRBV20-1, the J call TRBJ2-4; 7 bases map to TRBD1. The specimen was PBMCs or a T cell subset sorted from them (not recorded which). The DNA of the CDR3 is TGCAGTGCGAACAGGGGTTGGGGTGAAAACATTCAGTACTTC. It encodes CSANRGWGENIQYF.